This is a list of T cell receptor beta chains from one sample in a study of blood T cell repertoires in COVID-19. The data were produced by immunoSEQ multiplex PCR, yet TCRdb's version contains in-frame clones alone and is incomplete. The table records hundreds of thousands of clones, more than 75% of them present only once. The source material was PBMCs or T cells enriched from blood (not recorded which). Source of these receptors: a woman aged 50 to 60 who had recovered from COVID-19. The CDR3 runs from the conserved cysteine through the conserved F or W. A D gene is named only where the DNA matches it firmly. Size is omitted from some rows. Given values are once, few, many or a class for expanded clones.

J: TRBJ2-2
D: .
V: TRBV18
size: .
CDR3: CASSPRASDSGELFF
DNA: TGTGCCAGCTCACCGAGGGCTAGCGATTCCGGGGAGCTGTTTTTT

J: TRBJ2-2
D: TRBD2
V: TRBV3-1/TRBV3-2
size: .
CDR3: CASSRITSGRSGGELFF
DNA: TGTGCCAGCAGCCGAATCACTAGCGGGAGATCGGGCGGGGAGCTGTTTTTT

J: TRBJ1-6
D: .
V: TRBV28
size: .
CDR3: CASSPPRYNSPLHF
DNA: TGTGCCAGCAGCCCCCCGCGCTATAATTCACCCCTCCACTTT

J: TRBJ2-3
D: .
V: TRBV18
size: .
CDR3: CASSPAQDTQYF
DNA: TGTGCCAGCTCACCCGCACAAGATACGCAGTATTTT

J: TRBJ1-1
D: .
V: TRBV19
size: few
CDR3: CASSLNSGTLVAFF
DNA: TGTGCCAGTAGTCTCAACAGTGGAACTCTTGTAGCTTTCTTT

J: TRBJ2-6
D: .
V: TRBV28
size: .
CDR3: CASTSPVSGANVLTF
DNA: TGTGCCAGCACCTCACCGGTCTCTGGGGCCAACGTCCTGACTTTC

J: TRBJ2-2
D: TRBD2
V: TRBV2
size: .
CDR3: CASGTSGKSGELFF
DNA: TGTGCCAGCGGGACTAGCGGGAAGAGCGGGGAGCTGTTTTTT

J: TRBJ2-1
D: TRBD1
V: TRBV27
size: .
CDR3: CASSSDRDSYNEQFF
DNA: TGTGCCAGCAGTTCGGACAGGGACTCCTACAATGAGCAGTTCTTC

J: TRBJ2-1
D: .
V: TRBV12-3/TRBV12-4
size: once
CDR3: CASSLRTDSFF
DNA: TGTGCCAGCAGTTTACGCACGGACAGCTTCTTC

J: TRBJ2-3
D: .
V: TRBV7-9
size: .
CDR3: CASSLASLALVSTDTQYF
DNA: TGTGCCAGCAGCTTAGCGAGCCTAGCTCTCGTCAGCACAGATACGCAGTATTTT

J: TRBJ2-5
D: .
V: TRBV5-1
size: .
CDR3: CASSFQRQETQYF
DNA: TGCGCCAGCAGCTTCCAGCGGCAAGAGACCCAGTACTTC

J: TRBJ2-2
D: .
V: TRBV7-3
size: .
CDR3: CASSLLLASGELFF
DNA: TGTGCCAGCAGCTTACTCCTTGCGAGCGGGGAGCTGTTTTTT

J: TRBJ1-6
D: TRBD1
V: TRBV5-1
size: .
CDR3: CASSNSDRGRSPLHF
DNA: TGCGCCAGCAGCAATTCCGACAGGGGCAGATCACCCCTCCACTTT

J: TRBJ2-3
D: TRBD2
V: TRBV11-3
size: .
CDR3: CASSAWGGTDTQYF
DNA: TGTGCCAGCAGCGCGTGGGGGGGGACAGATACGCAGTATTTT

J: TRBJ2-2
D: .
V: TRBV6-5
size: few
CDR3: CASSYSIGERPGELFF
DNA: TGTGCCAGCAGTTACTCGATTGGGGAGAGGCCCGGGGAGCTGTTTTTT

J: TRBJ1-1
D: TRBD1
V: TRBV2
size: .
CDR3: CASSEAGRGTTEAFF
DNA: TGTGCCAGCAGTGAAGCGGGCAGGGGGACTACTGAAGCTTTCTTT

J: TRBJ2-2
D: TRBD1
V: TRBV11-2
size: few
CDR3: CASSQIGTGATGELFF
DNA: TGTGCCAGCAGCCAAATCGGGACAGGGGCCACCGGGGAGCTGTTTTTT

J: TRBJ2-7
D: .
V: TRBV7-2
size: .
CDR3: CASSLAGVAYEQYF
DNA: TGTGCCAGCAGCTTAGCGGGAGTGGCCTACGAGCAGTACTTC

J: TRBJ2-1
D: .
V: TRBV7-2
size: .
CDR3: CASSLGSTSRNEQFF
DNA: TGTGCCAGCAGCTTAGGGTCCACTTCTAGGAATGAGCAGTTCTTC

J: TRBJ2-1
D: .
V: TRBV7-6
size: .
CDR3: CASSPTGKEGSYNEQFF
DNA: TGTGCCAGCAGCCCGACAGGGAAGGAGGGTTCCTACAATGAGCAGTTCTTC

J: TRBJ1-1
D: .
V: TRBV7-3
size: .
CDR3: CASSPGRGKSMNTEAFF
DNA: TGTGCCAGCAGCCCTGGACGAGGGAAATCCATGAACACTGAAGCTTTCTTT

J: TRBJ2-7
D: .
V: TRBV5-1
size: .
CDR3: CASRYRAEAVYEQYF
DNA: TGCGCCAGCCGCTACCGAGCGGAGGCGGTCTACGAGCAGTACTTC

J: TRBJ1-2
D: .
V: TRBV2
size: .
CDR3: CASSVVEGGGYTF
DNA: TGTGCCAGCAGTGTCGTGGAAGGGGGTGGCTACACCTTC

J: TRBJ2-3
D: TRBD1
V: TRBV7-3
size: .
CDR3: CASSLSSDRWLTDTQYF
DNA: TGTGCCAGCAGCTTAAGCTCGGACAGGTGGCTCACAGATACGCAGTATTTT

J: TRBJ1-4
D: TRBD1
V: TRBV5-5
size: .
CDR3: CASSWRTGGATNEKLFF
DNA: TGTGCCAGCAGCTGGAGGACAGGGGGCGCAACTAATGAAAAACTGTTTTTT

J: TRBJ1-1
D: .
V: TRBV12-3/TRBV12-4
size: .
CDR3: CASSMGQKAFF
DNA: TGTGCCAGCAGCATGGGGCAGAAAGCTTTCTTT

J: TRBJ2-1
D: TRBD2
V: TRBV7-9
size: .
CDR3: CASRPTSGSAFF
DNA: TGTGCCAGCAGACCGACTAGCGGGAGTGCGTTCTTC

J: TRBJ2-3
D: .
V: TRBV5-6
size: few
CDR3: CASSLRGIQLYTQYF
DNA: TGTGCCAGCAGCCTACGGGGGATCCAACTTTATACGCAGTATTTT

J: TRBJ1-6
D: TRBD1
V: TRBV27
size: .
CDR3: CASRQGWDNSPLHF
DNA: TGTGCCAGCAGACAGGGGTGGGATAATTCACCCCTCCACTTT

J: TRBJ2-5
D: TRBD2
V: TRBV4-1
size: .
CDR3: CASSQDRGVAGEGKTQYF
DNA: TGCGCCAGCAGCCAAGATCGGGGGGTGGCGGGAGAGGGGAAGACCCAGTACTTC

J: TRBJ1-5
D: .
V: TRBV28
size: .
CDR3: CASRQALYSNQPQHF
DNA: TGTGCCAGTAGACAGGCTCTTTATAGCAATCAGCCCCAGCATTTT

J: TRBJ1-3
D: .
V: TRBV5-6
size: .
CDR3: CASSLAGLNTIYF
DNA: TGTGCCAGCAGCTTGGCAGGGCTAAACACCATATATTTT

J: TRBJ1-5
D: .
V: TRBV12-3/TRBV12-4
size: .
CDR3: CASSATVGPQHF
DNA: TGTGCCAGCAGTGCGACAGTTGGGCCCCAGCATTTT

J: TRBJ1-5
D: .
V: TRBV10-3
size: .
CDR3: CAIGQNSNQPQHF
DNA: TGTGCCATCGGACAGAATAGCAATCAGCCCCAGCATTTT

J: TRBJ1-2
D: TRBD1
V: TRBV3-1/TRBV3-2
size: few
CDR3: CASSWDRNYGYTF
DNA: TGTGCCAGCAGCTGGGACAGGAACTATGGCTACACCTTC

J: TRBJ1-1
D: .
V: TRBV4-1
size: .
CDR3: CASSQEGRGSQEAFF
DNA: TGCGCCAGCAGCCAAGAGGGGAGGGGGTCGCAAGAAGCTTTCTTT

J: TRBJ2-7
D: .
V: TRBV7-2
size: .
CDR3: CASSYQSFGGSYEQYF
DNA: TGTGCCAGCAGTTACCAATCCTTCGGGGGCTCCTACGAGCAGTACTTC

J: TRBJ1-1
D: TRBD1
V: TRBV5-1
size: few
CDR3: CASTEDRGQTEAFF
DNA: TGCGCCAGCACCGAAGACAGGGGGCAGACTGAAGCTTTCTTT